This T cell receptor beta chain derives from a study of T cells after yellow fever vaccination. Germline V gene lookup returns CDR1 KGHDR and CDR2 SFDVKD. V gave up 5 bases and J gave up 7 bases; unmatched junction bases: 14. The CDR3 has 17 amino acids. With regard to this clonotype: Its antigen remains unknown.

Findings and limits, study-wide: A large majority of primary-vaccination clones showed up again after the booster (about 96% CD4, about 90% CD8). Abundant clonotypes from the bulk population could contaminate FACS-sorted repertoires. A faster peak, day 5 versus 15, was reached by the weaker secondary response.

TCRdb ran MiXCR on the 5' RACE reads and lists one entry per CDR3 protein. The sample lists 200,000 to 300,000 distinct CDR3 sequences, 6.9% occurring once. This TCR was recovered from a man younger than 45 who received the YFV17D yellow fever vaccine. V usage is TRBV24-1 and J usage is TRBJ2-1; 9 nucleotides match TRBD1. The sequences come from CD4+ T cells sorted from PBMCs, collected 15 days after the yellow fever booster vaccination. CDR3 nucleotide sequence: TGTGCCACCAGTGGGGCTCTGGGGACAGGGATCGGGAATGAGCAGTTCTTC. Its translation: CATSGALGTGIGNEQFF.